Shown below are 3 T cell receptor beta chains from a single sample sequenced in a study of blood T cell repertoires in COVID-19. Measured with immunoSEQ multiplex PCR; TCRdb has only the in-frame clones, and not every one. The repertoire has fewer than 200,000 clones, more than 80% of them found once; the top ten carry roughly 8.2%. Source material: peripheral blood. The receptors here all came from an older woman with acute or convalescent COVID-19.

The V and J genes are TRBV6-1 and TRBJ2-1; maybe TRBD2 (6 bases). With 4 bases removed from V and 5 bases from J, the gap between germline ends came to 21 bases. Germline V gene data show CDR1 as MNHNS and CDR2 as SASEGT. This CDR3 has 17 residues. This chain's CDR3 is CASSGTLASPTHNEQFF. CDR3 DNA sequence: TGTGCCAGCAGTGGCACTCTAGCGAGCCCGACACACAATGAGCAGTTCTTC.

J is TRBJ1-4 and V is TRBV6-5, with 8 bases aligning to TRBD1. The CDR3 spans 15 residues. Germline values: CDR1 MNHEY, CDR2 SVGAGI. The J segment lost 1 base and the V segment lost 6 bases, leaving 4 bases of the junction unmatched. DNA for the CDR3: TGTGCCAGCAGAAACACAGGGGGAACTAATGAAAAACTGTTTTTT. Residues: CASRNTGGTNEKLFF.

This clone appeared a few times. CDR3 sequence: CASTLRRGDYGYTF. CDR3 DNA sequence: TGTGCCAGCACCCTGAGGAGGGGTGACTATGGCTACACCTTC. This sequence joins TRBV27 and TRBJ1-2, with a tentative D call TRBD1 (5 bases). Germline V gives CDR1 MNHEY, CDR2 SMNVEV (reference sequence). V was cut by 7 bases and J by 3 bases, with 15 bases left in between. The CDR3 runs to 14 residues.